The 21 T cell receptor beta chains listed next were all sequenced from one sample in a study of human T cells and chemical hapten exposure (dated by TCRdb to 2020 to 2022). The intended sense of this specimen's time point label: healthy volunteer bleed at 2 weeks. Total RNA was extracted from unfractionated whole blood collected in Tempus Blood RNA tubes. Receptors were amplified or captured by RACE. TCRdb shows the sequencer as NextSeq 500. TCRdb reran the public reads through fastp at Q25 and MiXCR, keeping productive beta chains. One record per CDR3 amino acid sequence lists the most common genes and DNA. Across this sample there are over 85,000 distinct CDR3 sequences, with around 8.8% seen only once. 2.9% of the sample goes to the ten largest clones. Sequencing input: whole blood. The source of these receptors is a female donor in good health. Some clones in this sample may be carry-over from other donors' samples.

This clonotype has more than one count but fewer than ten. J is TRBJ2-1 and V is TRBV12-3 or TRBV12-4; no reliable D call. The V gene lost 5 bases and the J gene lost 3 bases, with 8 bases spanning the gap. The CDR3 runs 13 residues. The CDR3 DNA is TGTGCCAGCAGTCCCCAGGTCTACAATGAGCAGTTCTTC. Translated: CASSPQVYNEQFF.

Only a few counts were recorded for this clonotype. The chain combines TRBV2 with TRBJ2-3; 11 bases are shared with TRBD2. Germline CDR1 is SNHLY and CDR2 is FYNNEI. V lost 8 bases, J lost 6 bases, and 7 bases stayed unmatched. This CDR3 has 14 residues. The CDR3 DNA follows: TGTGCCAGCCTACTAGCGGGAGCGTCTGATACGCAGTATTTT. It encodes CASLLAGASDTQYF.

This clonotype appeared many times. This chain joins TRBV6-2 or TRBV6-3 and TRBJ2-1; 7 nucleotides line up with TRBD2. The CDR3 consists of 13 residues. V trimming: 4 bases; J trimming: 8 bases; junction bases outside the gene matches: 5. Germline CDR1 and CDR2: MNHEY and SVGEGT. In nucleotides, the CDR3 is TGTGCCAGCAGTTCCAGGACTAGGGATGAGCAGTTCTTC. Translating it yields CASSSRTRDEQFF.

This clonotype was seen a handful of times. The chain couples TRBV29-1 to TRBJ1-2; a weak D match, TRBD1 (5 bases). V was clipped by 3 bases and J by 4 bases, with 24 bases between them. The CDR3 length is 17 residues. Germline V gene sequence: CDR1 SQVTM, CDR2 ANQGSEA. The CDR3 nucleotides are TGCAGCGTTGACGTCGCAGGGATGGGCGAGTTTGGCTATGGCTACACCTTC. It specifies CSVDVAGMGEFGYGYTF. Supplemented by reference TRBV29-1 and TRBJ1-2, the full variable domain reads SAVISQKPSRDICQRGTSLTIQCQVDSQVTMMFWYRQQPGQSLTLIATANQGSEATYESGFVIDKFPISRPNLTFSTLTVSNMSPEDSSIYLCSVDVAGMGEFGYGYTFGSGTRLTVV.

This clonotype was counted between two and nine times. The rearrangement links TRBV27 to TRBJ1-1; TRBD1 agrees at 8 bases. V was pared by 3 bases and J by 5 bases, with 8 bases of the junction left unmatched. Germline CDR1 MNHEY, CDR2 SMNVEV (reference sequence). CDR3 length: 15 residues. CDR3 nucleotides: TGTGCCAGCAGTTTTTTTCAGGGGGCGGGGACTGAAGCTTTCTTT. Amino acids: CASSFFQGAGTEAFF.

This clonotype showed up just once. Since a much larger clone is just one base distant, this may be a read error. Without the conserved terminal phenylalanine or tryptophan, this CDR3 likely stems from a read error. The chain couples TRBV20-1 to TRBJ2-1; 11 bases agree with TRBD2. CDR1 and CDR2 from the germline V gene are DFQATT and SNEGSKA (reference sequence). CDR3 size: 14 residues. V was pared by 5 bases and J by 6 bases, with 6 bases of the junction left unmatched. The CDR3 DNA reads as TGCAGTGCTGTACTAGCGGGAGTGGGCAATGAGCAGTTCTCC. The encoded protein is CSAVLAGVGNEQFS.

This clonotype showed up just a few times. This rearrangement joins TRBV24-1 to TRBJ2-3; D ambiguous. Germline V gene lookup returns CDR1 KGHDR and CDR2 SFDVKD. This CDR3 comprises 15 residues. The V and J ends lost 6 bases and 9 bases respectively, with 21 bases between them. The CDR3 sequence: CATSPATVAQGTQYF. CDR3 nucleotides: TGTGCCACCAGTCCAGCAACGGTCGCCCAAGGCACGCAGTATTTT.

This clonotype has more than one count but fewer than ten. The rearrangement joins TRBV7-9 to TRBJ2-7; 9 bases are a match to TRBD1. CDR1 and CDR2 (germline): SEHNR, FQNEAQ (reference sequence). V gave up 5 bases and J gave up 3 bases; unmatched junction bases: 11. This CDR3 has 16 residues. The CDR3 sequence: CASSPNPGQGLYEQYF. The DNA of the CDR3 is TGTGCCAGCAGCCCGAACCCGGGACAGGGTCTCTACGAGCAGTACTTC.

This clonotype was seen more than once but under ten times. The chain uses TRBV6-1 and TRBJ2-7; D is uncertain. Trimming stripped 2 bases from V and 3 bases from J, with 11 bases between. The CDR3 has 14 amino acids. Germline CDR1 reads MNHNS; CDR2 reads SASEGT. The CDR3 here is CASSEMEAYYEQYF. The CDR3 DNA reads TGTGCCAGCAGTGAAATGGAAGCGTACTACGAGCAGTACTTC.

A few counts support this clonotype. The rearrangement joins TRBV6-5 to TRBJ2-6, with no clear D. Germline V gene data show CDR1 as MNHEY and CDR2 as SVGAGI. V lost 5 bases, J lost 0 bases, and 14 bases lay in between. CDR3 length equals 17 residues. The CDR3 is CASSPRQEISGANVLTF. The CDR3, as DNA: TGTGCCAGCAGTCCTCGCCAGGAGATCTCTGGGGCCAACGTCCTGACTTTC.

This sequence joins TRBV28 and TRBJ2-7, with 8 bases lining up with TRBD2. V shed 7 bases, J shed 3 bases, and the junction held 14 bases outside the gene matches. Germline loops: CDR1 MDHEN, CDR2 SYDVKM. The CDR3 length is 16 residues. The CDR3 sequence is CASKSTQVAGIYEQYF. The CDR3 nucleotides are TGTGCCAGCAAGTCTACCCAGGTAGCGGGAATCTACGAGCAGTACTTC.

This clonotype was counted between two and nine times. The CDR3 is CASSLTSTDSRRGYTF. The CDR3 region has the DNA TGTGCCAGCAGCTTAACCTCCACGGACAGCAGAAGGGGCTACACCTTC. The rearrangement uses TRBV7-3 and TRBJ1-2, with a tentative D call TRBD1 (6 bases). V gave up 0 bases and J gave up 8 bases, with 19 bases separating them. The CDR3 is 16 residues long. The germline V gene has CDR1 SGHTA and CDR2 FQGTGA.

In its sample, this clonotype was seen a few times. The CDR3 loop is CAISEGRTTDTQYF. The CDR3 coding sequence is TGTGCCATCAGTGAGGGACGGACTACAGATACGCAGTATTTT. The chain employs TRBV10-3 and TRBJ2-3; TRBD2 might be the D (5 bases). The length of the CDR3 is 14 residues. Germline CDR1 ENHRY, CDR2 SYGVKD. V lost 2 bases and J 3 bases, leaving 9 bases between the germline ends.

This clonotype has only a few counts. This chain links TRBV9 with TRBJ1-3; D gene unclear. In germline, CDR1 is SGDLS, CDR2 YYNGEE. This CDR3 has 14 amino acids. V was cut by 1 base and J by 0 bases, with 5 bases left in between. The CDR3 sequence: CASSVRDSGNTIYF. The DNA for the CDR3 is TGTGCCAGCAGCGTACGGGACTCTGGAAACACCATATATTTT.

About this clonotype: A read error is possible here, since a much larger clone lies one base away. The rearrangement uses TRBV4-3 and TRBJ1-2; 7 nucleotides agree with TRBD1. Germline loops: CDR1 LGHNA, CDR2 YSLEER. CDR3 length equals 15 residues. In DNA, the CDR3 is TGCGTCAGCAGCCAACAGGGGTCCTCCATCTATGGCTACACCTTC. Translation: CVSSQQGSSIYGYTF.

In this sample, this clonotype turned up a few times. The V gene is TRBV21-1, the J gene TRBJ1-1; TRBD1, the table's D call, was not compared with the DNA. TRBV21-1 constitutes a pseudogene. The CDR3 has 14 amino acids. CDR3 residues: CASSKFGRGPEAFF. CDR3 bases: TGTGCCAGCAGCAAATTCGGCAGGGGGCCTGAAGCTTTCTTT.

This clonotype was seen more than once but under ten times. The rearrangement uses TRBV12-3 or TRBV12-4 and TRBJ2-6; D possibly corresponds to TRBD1 (5 bases). Trimming pared 4 bases from V and 3 bases from J, leaving 10 bases between. This CDR3 spans 15 amino acids. CDR3 region: CASSSTEGGANVLTF. CDR3 nucleotides: TGTGCCAGCAGTTCGACAGAAGGTGGGGCCAACGTCCTGACTTTC.

This clonotype appeared a few times. The chain joins TRBV20-1 to TRBJ2-3, with 12 bases lining up with TRBD2. Unmatched junction bases numbered 5, after V lost 4 bases and J lost 3 bases. Germline CDR1 DFQATT, CDR2 SNEGSKA (reference sequence). The CDR3 sequence is 15 residues long. CDR3 sequence reads: CSATRTSGMTDTQYF. CDR3 in DNA: TGCAGTGCTACCCGGACTAGCGGGATGACAGATACGCAGTATTTT.

This clonotype was detected only a few times. This chain connects TRBV27 to TRBJ1-6, with TRBD1 as a possible D gene (5 bases). V was clipped by 2 bases and J by 9 bases, with 14 bases between them. This CDR3 spans 15 amino acids. Germline-derived CDR1 and CDR2 are MNHEY and SMNVEV (reference sequence). The CDR3 DNA is TGTGCCAGCAGTTTACGGGGCCGTATAATTTCACCCCTCCACTTT. Translated: CASSLRGRIISPLHF.

This clonotype was found many times. The rearrangement links TRBV12-3 or TRBV12-4 to TRBJ2-1, with 7 bases lining up with TRBD2. The V and J ends lost 6 bases and 0 bases, in that order; junction bases with no gene match: 5. The CDR3 contains 15 residues. The CDR3 protein is CASSLLAVSYNEQFF. The CDR3 DNA sequence: TGTGCCAGCAGCCTTCTAGCGGTCTCCTACAATGAGCAGTTCTTC.

The chain uses TRBV7-9 and TRBJ2-1; D may be TRBD2 (6 bases). The germline V gene encodes CDR1 SEHNR and CDR2 FQNEAQ (reference sequence). The CDR3 contains 13 residues. V lost 7 bases, J lost 4 bases, and 11 bases lay in between. CDR3 bases: TGTGCCAGCATGGGACGGGGGTACAATGAGCAGTTCTTC. This gives the protein CASMGRGYNEQFF.